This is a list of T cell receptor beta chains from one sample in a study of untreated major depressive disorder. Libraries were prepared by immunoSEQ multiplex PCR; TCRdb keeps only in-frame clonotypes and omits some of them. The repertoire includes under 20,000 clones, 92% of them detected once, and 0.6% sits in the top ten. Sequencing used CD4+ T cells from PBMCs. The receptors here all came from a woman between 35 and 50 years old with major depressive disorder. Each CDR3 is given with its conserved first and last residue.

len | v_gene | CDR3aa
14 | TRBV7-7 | CASSTRQGAGELFF
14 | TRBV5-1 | CASSFTGGGNEQFF
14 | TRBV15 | CATSRDLGDYEQYF
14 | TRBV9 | CASSVGGIAEKLFF
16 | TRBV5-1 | CASSRTSGANYNEQFF
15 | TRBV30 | CASSAVSLIGNTIYF
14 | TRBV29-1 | CSVEDWVAGPGYTF
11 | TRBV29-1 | CSVRENYGYTF
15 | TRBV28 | CASSLRGLKGNTIYF
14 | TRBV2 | CASSKRSRQETQYF